The present T cell receptor beta chain was sequenced within a study of long-term antiretroviral therapy in people with HIV. Findings and caveats of the study: Transplant donor controls retained higher diversity, though diversity increased after ART.

This clone was seen a single time. What it recognizes is unknown. Version v3.0 of the immunoSEQ assay was performed at survey level. Some clones are missing from TCRdb's copy, which holds only in-frame ones; the method was immunoSEQ multiplex PCR. The repertoire holds 35,000 to 45,000 clones, 75% to 85% seen once, with 5.8% in the top ten. Germline-derived CDR1 and CDR2 are SEHNR and FQNEAQ (reference sequence). The length of the CDR3 is 15 residues. V lost 5 bases and J 2 bases, leaving 13 bases between the germline ends. Source: unsorted PBMCs, taken 3.4 years after starting antiretroviral therapy. The receptor's source is a man younger than 45 with HIV. J is TRBJ1-5 and V is TRBV7-9; D might be TRBD1 (5 bases). CDR3 in amino acids: CASSPQGGGNQPQHF. The CDR3 coding sequence is TGTGCCAGCAGCCCGCAGGGAGGGGGCAATCAGCCCCAGCATTTT.